A selection of T cell receptor beta chains follows, all from one sample in a study of Tregs in tolerant kidney transplant recipients. Repertoires were generated with immunoSEQ multiplex PCR, while TCRdb's copy carries only in-frame clones and drops some. The sample shows over 50,000 clones, around 85% of them seen only once. Sequencing used Tregs from blood, obtained before the transplant. These receptors were collected from a human donor who received a combined kidney and bone marrow transplant. Both conserved end residues are trimmed from each CDR3.

j_call v_call cdr3_length cdr3_aa
TRBJ2-7 TRBV15 12 ATSRRTSGAEQY
TRBJ2-1 TRBV4-1 13 ASSLGASGGVRQF
TRBJ2-3 TRBV2 12 ASRKRVSTDTQY
TRBJ1-2 TRBV27 10 ASRGGPYGYT
TRBJ1-2 TRBV19 10 ASKEGDYGYT
TRBJ1-2 TRBV28 12 ASSNRTGRAGYT
TRBJ1-1 TRBV30 14 AWINRVSNMNTEAF
TRBJ2-5 TRBV27 13 ASSLRQGARETQY
TRBJ1-5 TRBV2 11 ASRREGGQPQH
TRBJ2-1 TRBV2 10 ASDKKPHEQF
TRBJ1-1 TRBV7-9 14 ASTPPGTGIRAEAF
TRBJ1-3 TRBV18 14 ASSPGVRASGNTIY
TRBJ2-7 TRBV7-2 11 ASSLDFKYEQY
TRBJ1-2 TRBV6-5 12 ASSYSSGHGGYT
TRBJ2-7 TRBV28 13 ASSLGGRSSYEQY
TRBJ1-1 TRBV5-6 13 ASSRPTWGNTEAF
TRBJ2-1 TRBV7-9 14 ASSPGSRTIYNEQF
TRBJ2-7 TRBV6-5 13 ASSPGGREPYEQY
TRBJ2-5 TRBV19 14 ASSIGLAGAQETQY
TRBJ2-7 TRBV2 13 ASRSGLAGAYEQY
TRBJ2-6 TRBV5-6 16 ASSWGPGGSSGANVLT
TRBJ2-7 TRBV5-1 11 ASSYLGHYEQY
TRBJ1-5 TRBV9 14 ASSPGTGASNQPQH
TRBJ2-7 TRBV6-6 12 ASSNGQGTYEQY
TRBJ2-3 TRBV19 15 ASSSTGIGPSTDTQY
TRBJ2-5 TRBV7-9 15 ASSLAFGAGVGETQY
TRBJ1-6 TRBV6-1 16 ASSEELVVAIRNSPLH